The clone carrying this T cell receptor beta chain has just a few counts. The antigen is unknown. cDNA specific to TCR beta was made from 500 ng of total RNA, with a constant-region primer employed for priming. Three nested multiplex PCR rounds, a slightly modified ARM-PCR method, built the TCR beta libraries. TRBV1-TRBV30 forward primers and a C-beta reverse primer were used in the first two PCR rounds, which each ran for about 10 cycles. TCRdb processed the multiplex PCR reads anew with MiXCR; each CDR3 protein has one entry. This sample yields fewer than 350,000 distinct CDR3 sequences, of which 65% are seen a single time; about 6.5% belongs to the top ten. In addition to blood RNA drawn from unsorted whole blood, germline DNA was extracted. Germline loops: CDR1 SGHRS, CDR2 YFSETQ. J gave up 10 bases and V 1 base, and 6 bases lay outside the gene matches. The CDR3 is 14 amino acids. These data come from a study of tumor-infiltrating lymphocytes in primary liver carcinoma. Overall study findings and caveats: Samples, which were bulk and unsorted, did not allow CD4+ and CD8+ repertoires to be compared. Lower overlap was observed for tumor-adjacent and tumor-blood pairs relative to tumor region pairs. Tumor top-250-clone fraction significantly exceeded that of blood (p = 0.039).

V is TRBV5-1 and J is TRBJ1-4; 8 bases agree with TRBD1. The TCR sequence derives from a man between 35 and 55 years old with primary liver carcinoma and hepatitis B virus infection. The specimen sequenced was peripheral blood. CDR3 amino acids: CASSLSPGQGKLFF. As DNA, the CDR3 is TGCGCCAGCAGCTTGTCTCCTGGACAGGGAAAACTGTTTTTT.